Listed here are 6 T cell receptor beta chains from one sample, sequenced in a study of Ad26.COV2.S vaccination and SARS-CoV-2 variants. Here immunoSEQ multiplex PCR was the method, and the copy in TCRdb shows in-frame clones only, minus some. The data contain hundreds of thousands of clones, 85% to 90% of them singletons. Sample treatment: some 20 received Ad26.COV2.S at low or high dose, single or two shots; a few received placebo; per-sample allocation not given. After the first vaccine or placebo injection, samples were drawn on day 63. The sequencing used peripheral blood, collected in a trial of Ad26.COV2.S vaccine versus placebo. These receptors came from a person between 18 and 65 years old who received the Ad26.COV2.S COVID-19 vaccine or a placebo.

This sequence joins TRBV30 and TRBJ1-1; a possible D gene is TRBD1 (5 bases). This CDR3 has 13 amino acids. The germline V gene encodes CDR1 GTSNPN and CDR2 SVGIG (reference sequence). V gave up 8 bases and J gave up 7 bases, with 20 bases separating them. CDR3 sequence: CAQSRGSGDEAFF. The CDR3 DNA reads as TGTGCCCAATCGCGGGGGTCGGGAGATGAAGCTTTCTTT.

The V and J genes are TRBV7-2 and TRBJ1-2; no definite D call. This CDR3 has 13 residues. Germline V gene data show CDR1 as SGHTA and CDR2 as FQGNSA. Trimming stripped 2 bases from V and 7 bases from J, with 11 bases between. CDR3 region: CASSLLRSGGYTF. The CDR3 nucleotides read TGTGCCAGCAGCTTATTGCGGTCCGGTGGCTACACCTTC.

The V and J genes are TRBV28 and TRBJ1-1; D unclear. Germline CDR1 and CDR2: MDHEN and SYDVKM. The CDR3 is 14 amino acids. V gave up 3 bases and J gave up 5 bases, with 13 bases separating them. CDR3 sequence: CASSLGQWVTEAFF. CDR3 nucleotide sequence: TGTGCCAGCAGTTTGGGCCAGTGGGTGACTGAAGCTTTCTTT.

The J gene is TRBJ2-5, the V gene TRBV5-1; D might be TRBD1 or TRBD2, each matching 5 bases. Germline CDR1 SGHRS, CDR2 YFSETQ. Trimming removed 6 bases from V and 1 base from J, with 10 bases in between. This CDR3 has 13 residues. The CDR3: CASNSGPQETQYF. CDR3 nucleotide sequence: TGCGCCAGCAACTCGGGGCCCCAAGAGACCCAGTACTTC.

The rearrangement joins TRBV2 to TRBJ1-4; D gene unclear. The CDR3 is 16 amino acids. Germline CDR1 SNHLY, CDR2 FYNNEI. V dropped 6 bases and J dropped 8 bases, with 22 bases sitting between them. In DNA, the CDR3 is TGTGCCAGCAGGGACCTGATGGCGGGGAGCACCGAAAAACTGTTTTTT. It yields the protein CASRDLMAGSTEKLFF.

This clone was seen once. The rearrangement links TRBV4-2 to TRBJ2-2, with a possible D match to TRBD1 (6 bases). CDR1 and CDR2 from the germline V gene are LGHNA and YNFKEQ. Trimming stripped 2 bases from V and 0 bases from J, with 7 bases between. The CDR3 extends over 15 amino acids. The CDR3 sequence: CASSQRTANTGELFF. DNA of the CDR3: TGTGCCAGCAGCCAAAGGACAGCGAACACCGGGGAGCTGTTTTTT.